This T cell receptor (beta chain) was found in a study of response to subunit inactivated influenza vaccine. This clonotype was counted a few times. Its antigen is as yet unknown. Study-level findings and limits: Each seasonal influenza vaccination, the authors suggested, recruits few new T cells.

Trimming pared 6 bases from V and 5 bases from J, leaving 11 bases between. This CDR3 region has 13 residues. Germline values: CDR1 MNHNS, CDR2 SASEGT. TCRdb re-called the RT-PCR reads through MiXCR, storing one row per CDR3 protein. The table shows 500,000 to 600,000 distinct CDR3 sequences, with over 10% occurring only once. The sequenced sample was PBMCs from blood, obtained 40 to 50 days after vaccination. The rearrangement links TRBV6-1 to TRBJ2-1; possibly TRBD1 for D (5 bases). This sequence originates from a man aged 50-60 years who received an inactivated influenza vaccine. The CDR3 DNA is TGTGCCAGCAGAGTGGACACTGACAATGAGCAGTTCTTC. Translated: CASRVDTDNEQFF.